These 9 T cell receptor beta chains came from one sample sequenced in a study of cytomegalovirus exposure and HLA in healthy donors. PCR involved 60 Vbeta and 13 Jbeta primers. TCRdb keeps only in-frame clones here, not all; method: immunoSEQ multiplex PCR. This table has approximately 130,000 clones, roughly 85% appearing once. The sequenced sample was PBMCs. The receptors were sampled from a man aged 40-49 years in good health and CMV-seronegative.

In DNA form, the CDR3 reads TGCGCCAGCAGCTTGGCCGTAGTCTCTAGCACAGATACGCAGTATTTT. Its protein is CASSLAVVSSTDTQYF. This chain uses TRBV5-1 with TRBJ2-3; D ambiguous. The CDR3 totals 16 residues. Germline CDR1 and CDR2: SGHRS and YFSETQ. With 0 bases removed from V and 0 bases from J, the gap between germline ends came to 11 bases. The full variable domain, in which reference TRBV5-1 and TRBJ2-3 provide the parts outside the CDR3, is KAGVTQTPRYLIKTRGQQVTLSCSPISGHRSVSWYQQTPGQGLQFLFEYFSETQRNKGNFPGRFSGRQFSNSRSEMNVSTLELGDSALYLCASSLAVVSSTDTQYFGPGTRLTVL.

The chain couples TRBV7-2 to TRBJ2-3; D perhaps matches TRBD1 (5 bases). The V gene lost 3 bases and the J gene lost 3 bases, with 13 bases spanning the gap. The CDR3 is 15 residues long. Germline assignment: CDR1 SGHTA and CDR2 FQGNSA. The CDR3 region is CASSFPGAETDTQYF. Written as DNA, the CDR3 is TGTGCCAGCAGCTTCCCTGGGGCGGAGACAGATACGCAGTATTTT.

The table lists this clone with a count of one. V is TRBV27 and J is TRBJ1-4; TRBD1 matches at 7 bases. CDR3 length: 14 amino acids. The germline V gene encodes CDR1 MNHEY and CDR2 SMNVEV (reference sequence). J was trimmed by 5 bases and V by 7 bases; bases with no gene match: 7. CDR3 in DNA: TGTGCCAGCAAAAGAAGGGGGCGGAATGAAAAACTGTTTTTT. Protein sequence: CASKRRGRNEKLFF.

CDR3 loop: CASSVGQGHEKLFF. The CDR3 DNA sequence: TGTGCCAGCAGTGTTGGCCAGGGCCACGAAAAACTGTTTTTT. The gene calls are TRBV2 and TRBJ1-4, with D tentatively TRBD1 (5 bases). CDR1 SNHLY and CDR2 FYNNEI come from the germline V gene. The V end lost 4 bases, the J end lost 8 bases, and 14 bases lay between the germline ends. CDR3 length equals 14 residues. Filled out from reference TRBV2 and TRBJ1-4, the complete variable domain reads EPEVTQTPSHQVTQMGQEVILRCVPISNHLYFYWYRQILGQKVEFLVSFYNNEISEKSEIFDDQFSVERPDGSNFTLKIRSTKLEDSAMYFCASSVGQGHEKLFFGSGTQLSVL.

This chain joins TRBV19 and TRBJ2-7; possibly TRBD2 for D (6 bases). Trimming pared 4 bases from V and 3 bases from J, leaving 13 bases between. The CDR3 length is 14 residues. Germline V gene data show CDR1 as LNHDA and CDR2 as SQIVND (reference sequence). CDR3 region: CASSSGGILYEQYF. The CDR3 nucleotides are TGTGCCAGTAGTAGCGGCGGGATCCTCTACGAGCAGTACTTC. The variable domain in full, completed from reference TRBV19 and TRBJ2-7, reads DGGITQSPKYLFRKEGQNVTLSCEQNLNHDAMYWYRQDPGQGLRLIYYSQIVNDFQKGDIAEGYSVSREKKESFPLTVTSAQKNPTAFYLCASSSGGILYEQYFGPGTRLTVT.

The V gene is TRBV19, the J gene TRBJ2-1, with 10 bases lining up with TRBD2. Germline trimming cut 6 bases from V and 4 bases from J; bases unmatched to any gene: 9. The germline V gene encodes CDR1 LNHDA and CDR2 SQIVND (reference sequence). There are 16 residues in the CDR3. Written as DNA, the CDR3 is TGTGCCAGTAGCCCGTCCAGCGGGAGGGGGTACAATGAGCAGTTCTTC. Translation: CASSPSSGRGYNEQFF.

The J gene is TRBJ1-2, the V gene TRBV27; TRBD1 might be the D (5 bases). V was shortened by 6 bases and J by 8 bases, with 22 bases between the two germline ends. This CDR3 has 15 amino acids. CDR1 and CDR2 from the germline V gene are MNHEY and SMNVEV (reference sequence). In nucleotides, the CDR3 is TGTGCCAGCAGACGCATCACCGCAGGGTACGGAGGCTACACCTTC. This gives the protein CASRRITAGYGGYTF.

The V call is TRBV5-1, the J call TRBJ1-3; a weak D match, TRBD1 (5 bases). The CDR3 runs 17 residues. Trimming took off 7 bases at V and 4 bases at J, with 24 bases between the two ends. Germline CDR1 and CDR2: SGHRS and YFSETQ. CDR3 nucleotide sequence: TGCGCCAGCCGCGCGGGAAGCGGGGGTTTGTCAGGAAACACCATATATTTT. It is translated as CASRAGSGGLSGNTIYF. Together with reference TRBV5-1 and TRBJ1-3, the CDR3 gives the full variable domain: KAGVTQTPRYLIKTRGQQVTLSCSPISGHRSVSWYQQTPGQGLQFLFEYFSETQRNKGNFPGRFSGRQFSNSRSEMNVSTLELGDSALYLCASRAGSGGLSGNTIYFGEGSWLTVV.

Regarding this clone: Other DNA sequences in the sample encode the same CDR3. The CDR3 is CASSFSDTYGYTF. The DNA for the CDR3 is TGTGCCAGCAGTTTCAGTGATACCTATGGCTACACCTTC. The V call is TRBV27, the J call TRBJ1-2, with D hard to call. The CDR3 covers 13 residues. Trimming shortened V by 3 bases and J by 4 bases, and 9 bases separated the two germline ends. Germline CDR1 reads MNHEY; CDR2 reads SMNVEV (reference sequence).